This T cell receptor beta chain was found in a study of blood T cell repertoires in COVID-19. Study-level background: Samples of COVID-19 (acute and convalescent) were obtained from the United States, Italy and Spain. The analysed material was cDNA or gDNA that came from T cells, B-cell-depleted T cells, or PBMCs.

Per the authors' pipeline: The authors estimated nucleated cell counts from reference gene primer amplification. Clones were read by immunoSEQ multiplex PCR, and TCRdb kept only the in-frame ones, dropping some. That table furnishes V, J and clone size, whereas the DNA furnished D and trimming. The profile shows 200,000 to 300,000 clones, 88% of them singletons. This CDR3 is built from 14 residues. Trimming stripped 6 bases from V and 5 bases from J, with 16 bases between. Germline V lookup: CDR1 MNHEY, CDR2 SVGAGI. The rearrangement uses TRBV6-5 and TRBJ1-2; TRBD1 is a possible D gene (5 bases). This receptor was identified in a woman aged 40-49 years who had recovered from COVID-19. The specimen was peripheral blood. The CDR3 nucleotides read TGTGCCAGCAGGGTCAACGTAGACAGATATGGCTACACCTTC. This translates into CASRVNVDRYGYTF.